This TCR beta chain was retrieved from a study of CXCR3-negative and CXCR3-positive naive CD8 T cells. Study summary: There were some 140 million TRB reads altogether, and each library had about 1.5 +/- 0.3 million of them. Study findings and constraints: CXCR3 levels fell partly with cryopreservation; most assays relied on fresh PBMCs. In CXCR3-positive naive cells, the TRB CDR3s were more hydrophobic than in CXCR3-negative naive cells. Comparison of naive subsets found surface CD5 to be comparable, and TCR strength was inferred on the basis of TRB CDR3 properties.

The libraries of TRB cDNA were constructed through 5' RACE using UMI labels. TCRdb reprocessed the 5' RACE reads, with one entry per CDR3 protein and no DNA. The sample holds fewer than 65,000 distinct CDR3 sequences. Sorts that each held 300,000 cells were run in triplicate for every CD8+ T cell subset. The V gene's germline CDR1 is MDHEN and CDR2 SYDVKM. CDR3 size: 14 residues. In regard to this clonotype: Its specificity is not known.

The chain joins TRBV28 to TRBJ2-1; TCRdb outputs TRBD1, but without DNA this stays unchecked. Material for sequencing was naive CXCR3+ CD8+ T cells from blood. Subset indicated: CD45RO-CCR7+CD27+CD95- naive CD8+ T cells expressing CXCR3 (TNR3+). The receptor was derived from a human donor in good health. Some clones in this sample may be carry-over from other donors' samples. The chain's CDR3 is CASTRQGAYNEQFF.